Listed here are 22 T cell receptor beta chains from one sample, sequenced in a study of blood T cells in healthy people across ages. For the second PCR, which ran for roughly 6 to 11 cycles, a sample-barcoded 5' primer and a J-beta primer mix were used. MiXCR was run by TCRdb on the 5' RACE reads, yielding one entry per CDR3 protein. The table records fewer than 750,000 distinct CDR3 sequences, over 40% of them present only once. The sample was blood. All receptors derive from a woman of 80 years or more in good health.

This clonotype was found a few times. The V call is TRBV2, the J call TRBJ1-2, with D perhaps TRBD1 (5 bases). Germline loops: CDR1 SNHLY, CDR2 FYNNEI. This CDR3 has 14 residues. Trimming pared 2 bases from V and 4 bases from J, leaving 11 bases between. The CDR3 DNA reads TGTGCCAGCAGTGAACCAGACAGACCCTATGGCTACACCTTC. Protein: CASSEPDRPYGYTF.

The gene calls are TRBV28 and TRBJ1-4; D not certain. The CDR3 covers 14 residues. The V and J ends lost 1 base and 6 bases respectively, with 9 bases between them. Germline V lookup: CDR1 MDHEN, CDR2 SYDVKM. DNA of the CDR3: TGTGCCAGCAGTTTATACAGTCGGGATGAAAAACTGTTTTTT. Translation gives CASSLYSRDEKLFF.

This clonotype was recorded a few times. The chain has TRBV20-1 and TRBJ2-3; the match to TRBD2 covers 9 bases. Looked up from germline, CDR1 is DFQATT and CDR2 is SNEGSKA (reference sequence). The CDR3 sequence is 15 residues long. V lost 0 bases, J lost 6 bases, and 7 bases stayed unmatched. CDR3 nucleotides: TGCAGTGCTAGAGATACGGCGGGAGGGCCCGATACGCAGTATTTT. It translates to CSARDTAGGPDTQYF.

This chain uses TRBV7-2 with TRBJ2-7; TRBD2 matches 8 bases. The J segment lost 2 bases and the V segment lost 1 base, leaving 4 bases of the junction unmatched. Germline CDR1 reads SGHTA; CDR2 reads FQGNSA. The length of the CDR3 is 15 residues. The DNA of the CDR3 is TGTGCCAGCAGCTTAGGCCGGGGGGGGCCCTACGAGCAGTACTTC. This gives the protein CASSLGRGGPYEQYF.

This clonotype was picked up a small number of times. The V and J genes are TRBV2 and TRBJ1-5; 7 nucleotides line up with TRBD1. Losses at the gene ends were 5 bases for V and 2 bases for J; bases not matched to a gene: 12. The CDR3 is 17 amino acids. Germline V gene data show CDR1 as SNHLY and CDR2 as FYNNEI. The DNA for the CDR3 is TGTGCCAGCAGTCTCAGGGACAGCGGTTTACGCAATCAGCCCCAGCATTTT. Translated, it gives CASSLRDSGLRNQPQHF. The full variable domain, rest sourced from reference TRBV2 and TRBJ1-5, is EPEVTQTPSHQVTQMGQEVILRCVPISNHLYFYWYRQILGQKVEFLVSFYNNEISEKSEIFDDQFSVERPDGSNFTLKIRSTKLEDSAMYFCASSLRDSGLRNQPQHFGDGTRLSIL.

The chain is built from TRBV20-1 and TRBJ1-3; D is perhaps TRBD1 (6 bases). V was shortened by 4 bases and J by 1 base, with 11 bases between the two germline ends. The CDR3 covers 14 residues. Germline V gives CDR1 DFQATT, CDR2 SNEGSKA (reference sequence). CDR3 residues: CSAIRDRSGNTIYF. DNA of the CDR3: TGCAGTGCTATCCGCGACAGGTCTGGAAACACCATATATTTT.

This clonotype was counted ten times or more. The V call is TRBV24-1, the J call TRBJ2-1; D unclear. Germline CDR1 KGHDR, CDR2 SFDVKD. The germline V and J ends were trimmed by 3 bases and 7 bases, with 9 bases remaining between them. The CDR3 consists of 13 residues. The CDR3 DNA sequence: TGTGCCACCAGTGATCCACACGGGAATGAGCAGTTCTTC. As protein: CATSDPHGNEQFF.

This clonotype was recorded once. CDR3 sequence: CASSRSAGGSKETQYF. In nucleotides, the CDR3 is TGTGCCAGCAGTCGTTCGGCAGGGGGCTCAAAAGAGACCCAGTACTTC. The chain couples TRBV12-3 or TRBV12-4 to TRBJ2-5; 8 bases match TRBD1. CDR3 length equals 16 residues. J gave up 3 bases and V 5 bases, and 11 bases lay outside the gene matches.

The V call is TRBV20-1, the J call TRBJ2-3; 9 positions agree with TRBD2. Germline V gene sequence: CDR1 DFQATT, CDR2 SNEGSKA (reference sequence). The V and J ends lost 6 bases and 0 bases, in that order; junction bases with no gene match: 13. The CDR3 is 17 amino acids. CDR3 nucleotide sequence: TGCAGTGCCAACTCCCTCCTTACTAGCGGGAGCACAGATACGCAGTATTTT. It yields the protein CSANSLLTSGSTDTQYF.

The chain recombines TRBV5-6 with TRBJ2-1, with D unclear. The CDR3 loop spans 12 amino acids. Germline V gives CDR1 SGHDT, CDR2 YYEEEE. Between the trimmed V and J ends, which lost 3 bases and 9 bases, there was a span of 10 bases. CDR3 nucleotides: TGTGCCAGCAGCTCCATTAACCCTGAGCAGTTCTTC. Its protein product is CASSSINPEQFF.

In nucleotides, the CDR3 is TGTGCCAGCAGCATGACCCCGCAGCAAGAGACCCAGTACTTC. It yields the protein CASSMTPQQETQYF. The chain couples TRBV12-3 or TRBV12-4 to TRBJ2-5; no reliable D call. This CDR3 is built from 14 residues. Trimming removed 6 bases at V and 2 bases at J, with 13 bases between.

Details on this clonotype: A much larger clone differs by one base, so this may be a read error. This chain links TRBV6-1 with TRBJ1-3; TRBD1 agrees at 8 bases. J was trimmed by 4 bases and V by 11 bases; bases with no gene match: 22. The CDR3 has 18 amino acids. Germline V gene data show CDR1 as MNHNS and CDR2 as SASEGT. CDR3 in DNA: TGTGCCGGCACTCCGGACAGGGTTCTACTGGCAACCGGAAACACCATATATTTT. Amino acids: CAGTPDRVLLATGNTIYF.

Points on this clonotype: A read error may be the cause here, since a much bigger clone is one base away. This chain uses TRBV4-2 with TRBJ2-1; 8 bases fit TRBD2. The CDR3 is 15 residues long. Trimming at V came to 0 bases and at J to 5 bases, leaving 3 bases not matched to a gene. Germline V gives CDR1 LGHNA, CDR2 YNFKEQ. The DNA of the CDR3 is TGTGCCAGCAGCCAAGATACTAGCGGCGACAATGAGCAGTTCTTC. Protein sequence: CASSQDTSGDNEQFF.

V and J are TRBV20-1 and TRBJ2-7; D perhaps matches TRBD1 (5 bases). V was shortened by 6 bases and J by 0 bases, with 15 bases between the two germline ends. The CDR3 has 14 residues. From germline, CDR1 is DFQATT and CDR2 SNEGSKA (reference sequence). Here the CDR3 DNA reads TGCAGTGCCCTAGACAGAATTACCTCCTACGAGCAGTACTTC. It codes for CSALDRITSYEQYF.

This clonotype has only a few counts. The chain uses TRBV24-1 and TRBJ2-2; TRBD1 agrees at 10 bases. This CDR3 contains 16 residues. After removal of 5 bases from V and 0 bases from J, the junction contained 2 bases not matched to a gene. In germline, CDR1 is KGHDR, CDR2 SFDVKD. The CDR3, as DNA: TGTGCCACCAGTGGCGGGACAGGGGCGAACACCGGGGAGCTGTTTTTT. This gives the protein CATSGGTGANTGELFF.

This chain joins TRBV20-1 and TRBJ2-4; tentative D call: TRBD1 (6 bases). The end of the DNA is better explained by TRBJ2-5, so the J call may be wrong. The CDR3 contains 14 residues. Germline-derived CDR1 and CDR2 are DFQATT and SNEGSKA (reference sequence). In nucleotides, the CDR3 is TGCAGTGCCCACCTTCCAGGGGACCAAGAGACCCAGTACTTC. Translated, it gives CSAHLPGDQETQYF.

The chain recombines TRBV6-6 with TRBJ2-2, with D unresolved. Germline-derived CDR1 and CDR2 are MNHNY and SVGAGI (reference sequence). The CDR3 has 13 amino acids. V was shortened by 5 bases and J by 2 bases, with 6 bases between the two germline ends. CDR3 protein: CASSKLNTGELFF. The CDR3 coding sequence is TGTGCCAGCAGTAAACTTAACACCGGGGAGCTGTTTTTT.

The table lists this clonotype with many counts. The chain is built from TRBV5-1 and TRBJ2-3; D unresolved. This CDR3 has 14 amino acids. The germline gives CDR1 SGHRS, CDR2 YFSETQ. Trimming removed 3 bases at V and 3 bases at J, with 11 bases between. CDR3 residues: CASSSRESTDTQYF. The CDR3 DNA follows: TGCGCCAGCAGCTCCAGAGAATCTACAGATACGCAGTATTTT.

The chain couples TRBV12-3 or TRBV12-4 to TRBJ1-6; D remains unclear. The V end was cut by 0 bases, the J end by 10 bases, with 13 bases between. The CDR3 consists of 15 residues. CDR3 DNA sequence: TGTGCCAGCAGTTTAGCGATACAGTTCGAATCACCCCTCCACTTT. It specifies CASSLAIQFESPLHF.

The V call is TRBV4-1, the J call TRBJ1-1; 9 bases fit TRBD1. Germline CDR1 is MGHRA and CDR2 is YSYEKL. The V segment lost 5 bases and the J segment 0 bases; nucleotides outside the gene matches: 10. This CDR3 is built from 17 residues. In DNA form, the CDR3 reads TGCGCCAGCAGCGACGAACAGGGGGCCGCCATGAACACTGAAGCTTTCTTT. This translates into CASSDEQGAAMNTEAFF.

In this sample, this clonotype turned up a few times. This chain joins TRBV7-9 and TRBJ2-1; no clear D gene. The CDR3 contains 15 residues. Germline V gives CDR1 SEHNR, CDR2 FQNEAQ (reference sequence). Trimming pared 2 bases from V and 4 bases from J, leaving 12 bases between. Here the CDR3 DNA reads TGTGCCAGCAGCTTACGCAAGGAGAGATACAATGAGCAGTTCTTC. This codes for CASSLRKERYNEQFF.

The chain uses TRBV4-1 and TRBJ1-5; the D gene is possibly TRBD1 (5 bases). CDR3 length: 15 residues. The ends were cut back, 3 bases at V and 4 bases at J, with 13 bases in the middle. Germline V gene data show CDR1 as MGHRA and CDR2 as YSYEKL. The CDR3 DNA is TGCGCCAGCAGCCAGCAGACAGTGGTTAATCAGCCCCAGCATTTT. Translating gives CASSQQTVVNQPQHF.